Listed here are 9 T cell receptor beta chains from one sample, sequenced in a study of T cell responses to AZD1222 COVID-19 vaccine. Produced via immunoSEQ multiplex PCR; TCRdb's table is partial and in-frame only. The table shows about 130,000 clones, with roughly 88% occurring only once. Material: peripheral blood, obtained 28 days after the second AZD1222 dose. The receptor set was obtained from an adult who received the AZD1222 COVID-19 vaccine.

This clone was detected only a few times. The J gene is TRBJ1-3, the V gene TRBV27, with 9 bases lining up with TRBD1. V was pared by 7 bases and J by 2 bases, with 6 bases of the junction left unmatched. The CDR3 totals 15 residues. The V gene's germline CDR1 is MNHEY and CDR2 SMNVEV (reference sequence). The CDR3 nucleotides read TGTGCCAGCAAGACAGGGGGAGGGCCTGGAAACACCATATATTTT. Its protein is CASKTGGGPGNTIYF.

The rearrangement links TRBV18 to TRBJ2-1; D gene unclear. Germline-derived CDR1 and CDR2 are KGHSH and LQKENI. The CDR3 totals 12 residues. V gave up 3 bases and J gave up 7 bases, with 7 bases separating them. CDR3 loop: CASSPIGNEQFF. The DNA of the CDR3 is TGTGCCAGCTCACCGATTGGAAATGAGCAGTTCTTC.

This chain joins TRBV9 and TRBJ1-6, with a tentative D call TRBD1 (5 bases). CDR3 length: 15 residues. Germline values: CDR1 SGDLS, CDR2 YYNGEE. V lost 0 bases and J 4 bases, leaving 8 bases between the germline ends. In DNA, the CDR3 is TGTGCCAGCAGCGTAGGACAGCTATATAATTCACCCCTCCACTTT. Protein: CASSVGQLYNSPLHF.

The chain carries TRBV4-1 and TRBJ1-5, with D unresolved. This CDR3 region has 16 residues. Trimming shortened V by 0 bases and J by 4 bases, and 13 bases separated the two germline ends. The germline CDR1 and CDR2 sequences are MGHRA and YSYEKL. CDR3 sequence: CASSQEGPRGNQPQHF. CDR3 nucleotides: TGCGCCAGCAGCCAAGAAGGTCCTCGAGGAAATCAGCCCCAGCATTTT.

This sequence joins TRBV2 and TRBJ1-4; D might be TRBD1 (5 bases). The germline gives CDR1 SNHLY, CDR2 FYNNEI. This CDR3 is 14 amino acids long. V gave up 4 bases and J gave up 7 bases, with 13 bases separating them. The CDR3 coding sequence is TGTGCCAGCAGTGTGGGGACCTGGGGTGAAAAACTGTTTTTT. Its protein is CASSVGTWGEKLFF.

This clone was counted a single time. The rearrangement uses TRBV5-1 and TRBJ1-3; TRBD1 might be the D (5 bases). V lost 5 bases and J lost 4, with 16 bases in between. This CDR3 is built from 15 residues. Germline V gene lookup returns CDR1 SGHRS and CDR2 YFSETQ. CDR3 in DNA: TGCGCCAGCAGAGCCGGTGCAGGGTCCGGAAACACCATATATTTT. It encodes CASRAGAGSGNTIYF.

The chain employs TRBV7-9 and TRBJ1-2; no clear D gene. The germline CDR1 and CDR2 sequences are SEHNR and FQNEAQ (reference sequence). The V end was cut by 0 bases, the J end by 7 bases, with 15 bases between. The CDR3 is 15 amino acids. CDR3 in amino acids: CASSLANTPGGGYTF. Written as DNA, the CDR3 is TGTGCCAGCAGCTTAGCGAACACCCCGGGTGGTGGCTACACCTTC.

The J gene is TRBJ1-3, the V gene TRBV18; D might be TRBD1 (5 bases). Germline V lookup: CDR1 KGHSH, CDR2 LQKENI. The CDR3 has 18 amino acids. Trimming shortened V by 1 base and J by 0 bases, and 16 bases separated the two germline ends. CDR3 region: CASSPLGQQSLSGNTIYF. For the CDR3, the DNA is TGTGCCAGCTCACCACTCGGACAACAGTCACTCTCTGGAAACACCATATATTTT.

This chain joins TRBV10-3 and TRBJ1-5; D is unclear. Trimming shortened V by 3 bases and J by 4 bases, and 13 bases separated the two germline ends. Germline values: CDR1 ENHRY, CDR2 SYGVKD. This CDR3 has 15 amino acids. The CDR3 DNA reads as TGTGCCATCAGTGACGGGAGGACTCTGAATCAGCCCCAGCATTTT. Amino acid sequence: CAISDGRTLNQPQHF.